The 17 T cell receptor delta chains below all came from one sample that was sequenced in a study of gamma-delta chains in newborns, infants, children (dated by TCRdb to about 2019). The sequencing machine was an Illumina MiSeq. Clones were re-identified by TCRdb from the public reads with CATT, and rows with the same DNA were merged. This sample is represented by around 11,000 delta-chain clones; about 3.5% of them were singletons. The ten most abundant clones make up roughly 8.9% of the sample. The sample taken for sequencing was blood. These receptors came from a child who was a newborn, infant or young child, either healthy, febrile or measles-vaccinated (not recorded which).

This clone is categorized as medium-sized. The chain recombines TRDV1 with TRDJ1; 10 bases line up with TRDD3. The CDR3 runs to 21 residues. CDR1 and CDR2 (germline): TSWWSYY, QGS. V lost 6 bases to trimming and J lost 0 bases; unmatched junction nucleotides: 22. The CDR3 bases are TGTGCTCTTGGTGCAGCCATTAAGCTTACTGGGGGATGCCGGTACACCGATAAACTCATCTTT. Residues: CALGAAIKLTGGCRYTDKLIF.

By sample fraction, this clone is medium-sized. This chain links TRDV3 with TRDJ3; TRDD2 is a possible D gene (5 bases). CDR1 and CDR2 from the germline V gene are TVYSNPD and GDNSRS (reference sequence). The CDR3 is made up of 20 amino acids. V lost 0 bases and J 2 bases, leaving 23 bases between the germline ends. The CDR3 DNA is TGTGCCTTTAGTTTCCCTTCGGCTTCCGCCCCTGCCTGGGACACCCGACAGATGTTTTTC. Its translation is CAFSFPSASAPAWDTRQMFF.

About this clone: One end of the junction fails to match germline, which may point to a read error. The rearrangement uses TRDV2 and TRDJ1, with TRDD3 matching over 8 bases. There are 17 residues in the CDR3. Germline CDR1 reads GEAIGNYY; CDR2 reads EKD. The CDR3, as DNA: TGTGCCTGCCTCCCCTTGGGGATACCCCGGTACACCGATAAACTCACCTTT. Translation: CACLPLGIPRYTDKLTF.

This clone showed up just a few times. This CDR3 is CACDTAGSTDKLIF. CDR3 DNA: TGTGCCTGTGACACCGCTGGGAGCACCGATAAACTCATCTTT. The gene calls are TRDV2 and TRDJ1; TRDD3 might be the D (5 bases). This CDR3 comprises 14 residues. Trimming stripped 0 bases from V and 1 base from J, with 8 bases between. The germline V gene encodes CDR1 GEAIGNYY and CDR2 EKD.

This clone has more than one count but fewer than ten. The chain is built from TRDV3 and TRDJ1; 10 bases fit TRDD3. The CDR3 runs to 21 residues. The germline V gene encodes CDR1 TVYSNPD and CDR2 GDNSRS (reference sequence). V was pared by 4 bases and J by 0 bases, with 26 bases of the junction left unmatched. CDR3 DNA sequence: TGTGCCTCTGCCAATTCTTCCTGCCGACTGGGGGATCCCCTCTACACCGATAAACTCATCTTT. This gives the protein CASANSSCRLGDPLYTDKLIF.

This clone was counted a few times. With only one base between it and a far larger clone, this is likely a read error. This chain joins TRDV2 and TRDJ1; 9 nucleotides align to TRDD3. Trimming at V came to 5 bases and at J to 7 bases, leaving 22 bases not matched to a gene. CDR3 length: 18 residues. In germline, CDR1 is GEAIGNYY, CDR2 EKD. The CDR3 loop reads CACGTIPPHTGGSSKLIF. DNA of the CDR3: TGTGCCTGTGGCACTATTCCACCGCATACTGGGGGAAGTAGTAAACTCATCTTT.

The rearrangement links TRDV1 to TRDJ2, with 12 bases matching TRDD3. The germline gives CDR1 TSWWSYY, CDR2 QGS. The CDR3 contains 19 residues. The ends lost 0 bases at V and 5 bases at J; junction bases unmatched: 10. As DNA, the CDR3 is TGTGCTCTTGGGGAACTCCCCTACTGGGGGATACAAACCACAGCACAACTCTTCTTT. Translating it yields CALGELPYWGIQTTAQLFF.

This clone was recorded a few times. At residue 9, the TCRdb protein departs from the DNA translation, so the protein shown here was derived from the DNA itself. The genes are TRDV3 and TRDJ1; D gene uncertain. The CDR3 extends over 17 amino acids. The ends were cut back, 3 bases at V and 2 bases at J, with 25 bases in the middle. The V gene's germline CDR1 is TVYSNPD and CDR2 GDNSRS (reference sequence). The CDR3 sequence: CAFGSIRPPPGTDKLIF. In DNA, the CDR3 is TGTGCCTTCGGATCCATCAGACCCCCACCCGGAACCGATAAACTCATCTTT.

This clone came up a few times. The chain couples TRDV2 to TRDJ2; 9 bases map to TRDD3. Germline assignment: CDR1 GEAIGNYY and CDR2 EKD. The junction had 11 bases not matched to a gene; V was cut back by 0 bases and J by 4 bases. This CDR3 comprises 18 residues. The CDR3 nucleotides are TGTGCCTGTGACACCGTTCCATTGGTGGGGGATAAGACAGCACAACTCTTCTTT. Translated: CACDTVPLVGDKTAQLFF.

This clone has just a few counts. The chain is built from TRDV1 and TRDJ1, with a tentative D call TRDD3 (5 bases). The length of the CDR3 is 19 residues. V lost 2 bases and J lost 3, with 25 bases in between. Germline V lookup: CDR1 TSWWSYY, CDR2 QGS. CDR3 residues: CALGECTGRLREGADKLIF. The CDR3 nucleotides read TGTGCTCTTGGGGAATGCACTGGCCGGTTAAGGGAGGGGGCCGATAAACTCATCTTT.

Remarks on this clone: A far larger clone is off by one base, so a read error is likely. CDR3 coding DNA: TGTGCCTGTGACGCGACTGGGGGTCCGAGCTCCTGGGACACCCGACAGATGTTTTTC. Translating gives CACDATGGPSSWDTRQMFF. This chain links TRDV2 with TRDJ3, with 8 nucleotides matching TRDD3. J gave up 0 bases and V 3 bases, and 9 bases lay outside the gene matches. CDR3 length: 19 residues. CDR1 is GEAIGNYY and CDR2 is EKD in the germline V gene.

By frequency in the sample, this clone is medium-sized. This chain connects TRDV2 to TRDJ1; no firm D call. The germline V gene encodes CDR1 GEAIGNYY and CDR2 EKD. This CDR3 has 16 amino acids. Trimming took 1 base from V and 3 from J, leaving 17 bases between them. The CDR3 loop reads CACDTLITTEADKLIF. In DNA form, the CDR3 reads TGTGCCTGTGACACTTTAATTACCACCGAGGCCGATAAACTCATCTTT.

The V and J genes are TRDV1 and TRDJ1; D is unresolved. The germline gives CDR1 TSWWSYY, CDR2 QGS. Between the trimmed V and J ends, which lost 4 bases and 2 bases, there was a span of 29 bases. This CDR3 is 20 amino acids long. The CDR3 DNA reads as TGTGCTCTTGGGGGAGTCTCCTCTCTCTACGAGCCTCCCGTTACCGATAAACTCATCTTT. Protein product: CALGGVSSLYEPPVTDKLIF.

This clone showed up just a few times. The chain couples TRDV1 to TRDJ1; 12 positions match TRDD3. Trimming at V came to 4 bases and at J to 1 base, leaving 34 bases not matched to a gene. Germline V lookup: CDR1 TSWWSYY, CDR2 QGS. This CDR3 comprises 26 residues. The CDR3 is CALGGKGRRSYPLITGGYPGTDKLIF. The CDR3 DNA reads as TGTGCTCTTGGGGGAAAAGGCCGACGTTCCTACCCGTTGATTACTGGGGGATACCCAGGCACCGATAAACTCATCTTT.

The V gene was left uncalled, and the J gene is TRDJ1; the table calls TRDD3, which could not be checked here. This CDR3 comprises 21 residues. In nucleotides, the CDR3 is TGTGCTCTTGGGGAACTCCGACTCCTACGACGGACTGGGGGATACACCGATAAACTCATCTTT. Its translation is CALGELRLLRRTGGYTDKLIF.

CDR3 protein: CALGKPLHKVWRDFTDKLIF. The CDR3 DNA sequence: TGTGCTCTTGGGAAACCCCTTCACAAGGTATGGCGCGATTTCACCGATAAACTCATCTTT. The chain uses TRDV1 and TRDJ1; TRDD2 is a possible D gene (5 bases). V lost 5 bases to trimming and J lost 1 base, with 29 bases between them. The CDR3 has 20 residues. Germline assignment: CDR1 TSWWSYY and CDR2 QGS.

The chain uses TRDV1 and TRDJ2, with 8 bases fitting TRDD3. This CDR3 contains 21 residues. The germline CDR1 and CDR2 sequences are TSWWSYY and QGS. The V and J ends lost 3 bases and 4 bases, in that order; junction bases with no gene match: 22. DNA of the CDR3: TGTGCTCTTGGGGACGCGCCCAAGTACTGGGGGTTTACCGCAAGGACAGCACAACTCTTCTTT. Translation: CALGDAPKYWGFTARTAQLFF.